These 18 T cell receptor beta chains originate from one sample sequenced in a study of blood T cell dynamics during melanoma immunotherapy. As for time point: pre-treatment baseline. Clones were read by immunoSEQ multiplex PCR, and TCRdb kept only the in-frame ones, dropping some. The sample has approximately 6,000 clones, about 93% seen once. Sequenced here: cell-free DNA from blood, sampled from a patient treated with checkpoint blockade. Receptors originate from a human donor with melanoma.

J is TRBJ2-3 and V is TRBV7-2; D uncertain. V lost 5 bases and J lost 0, with 0 bases in between. CDR3 length: 11 residues. Looked up from germline, CDR1 is SGHTA and CDR2 is FQGNSA. The CDR3 sequence is CASSSTDTQYF. The DNA for the CDR3 is TGTGCCAGCAGCAGCACAGATACGCAGTATTTT. The full variable domain, completed using reference TRBV7-2 and TRBJ2-3, is GAGVSQSPSNKVTEKGKDVELRCDPISGHTALYWYRQSLGQGLEFLIYFQGNSAPDKSGLPSDRFSAERTGGSVSTLTIQRTQQEDSAVYLCASSSTDTQYFGPGTRLTVL.

The V and J genes are TRBV9 and TRBJ1-4, with 9 bases matching TRBD1. Germline V gives CDR1 SGDLS, CDR2 YYNGEE. V dropped 3 bases and J dropped 5; count of bases not matched to a gene: 5. The CDR3 runs 15 residues. The CDR3 is CASSASGTGNEKLFF. The CDR3 DNA reads as TGTGCCAGCAGCGCCTCCGGGACAGGGAATGAAAAACTGTTTTTT.

V gene TRBV27 combines with J gene TRBJ2-7; 10 nucleotides match TRBD2. Trimming took 6 bases from V and 2 from J; bases not matched to a gene: 7. Germline V gives CDR1 MNHEY, CDR2 SMNVEV (reference sequence). The length of the CDR3 is 15 residues. CDR3 bases: TGTGCCAGCAGAATGACTAGCGGGTGGGCCTACGAGCAGTACTTC. Translation: CASRMTSGWAYEQYF.

The rearrangement uses TRBV15 and TRBJ2-7; possibly TRBD1 for D (7 bases). The CDR3 has 15 amino acids. Germline-derived CDR1 and CDR2 are LNHNV and YYDKDF (reference sequence). Trimming shortened V by 6 bases and J by 3 bases, and 18 bases separated the two germline ends. The CDR3 sequence is CATREGPGGNYEQYF. The CDR3 nucleotides are TGTGCCACCAGAGAGGGGCCAGGGGGGAACTACGAGCAGTACTTC.

V gene TRBV6-6 combines with J gene TRBJ2-5, with 7 positions matching TRBD2. The J segment lost 5 bases and the V segment lost 2 bases, leaving 5 bases of the junction unmatched. The CDR3 contains 14 residues. CDR1 is MNHNY and CDR2 is SVGAGI in the germline V gene (reference sequence). CDR3 in DNA: TGTGCCAGCAGTTACGCGACTAGCACGGAGACCCAGTACTTC. Protein: CASSYATSTETQYF.

The CDR3 protein is CASSIRGADTQYF. CDR3 DNA: TGTGCCAGCAGTATTAGGGGGGCAGATACGCAGTATTTT. This sequence joins TRBV25-1 and TRBJ2-3; D may match TRBD1 or TRBD2 (6 bases each). Trimming removed 5 bases at V and 4 bases at J, with 10 bases between. This CDR3 has 13 amino acids. From germline, CDR1 is MGHDK and CDR2 SYGVNS.

The rearrangement links TRBV28 to TRBJ2-7; TRBD2 matches at 8 bases. Trimming removed 7 bases from V and 1 base from J; junction bases left unmatched: 9. Germline CDR1 reads MDHEN; CDR2 reads SYDVKM. The CDR3 runs to 15 residues. The CDR3 bases are TGTGCCAGCACGGTCCGGGGGGGGAATTCCTACGAGCAGTACTTC. Residues: CASTVRGGNSYEQYF.

The sample holds one count of this clone. This chain links TRBV30 with TRBJ2-2; D might be TRBD1 (5 bases). Trimming shortened V by 3 bases and J by 1 base, and 6 bases separated the two germline ends. The CDR3 extends over 13 amino acids. Germline lookup yields CDR1 GTSNPN and CDR2 SVGIG (reference sequence). The CDR3 loop reads CAWRGQNTGELFF. CDR3 nucleotide sequence: TGTGCCTGGAGGGGGCAGAACACCGGGGAGCTGTTTTTT.

The V call is TRBV9, the J call TRBJ2-1; no firm D call. The V gene's germline CDR1 is SGDLS and CDR2 YYNGEE. The CDR3 length is 17 residues. Trimming left V 1 base short and J 0 bases short, with 14 bases between. The CDR3 nucleotides are TGTGCCAGCAGCGTATCGGCCCCGTCGAGCTCCTACAATGAGCAGTTCTTC. Protein product: CASSVSAPSSSYNEQFF.

The sample holds one count of this clone. This chain uses TRBV4-3 with TRBJ2-7; TRBD2 matches at 11 bases. Germline V gene data show CDR1 as LGHNA and CDR2 as YSLEER. This CDR3 spans 16 amino acids. V was clipped by 3 bases and J by 2 bases; unmatched bases: 6. The CDR3 bases are TGCGCCAGCAGCCAGGGGACTAGCGGTCAACCCTACGAGCAGTACTTC. Residues: CASSQGTSGQPYEQYF.

This clone has more than one count but fewer than ten. Other DNA sequences in the same sample also yield this CDR3. This sequence joins TRBV10-3 and TRBJ2-7; D unclear. Germline V gives CDR1 ENHRY, CDR2 SYGVKD. The CDR3 sequence is 12 residues long. The germline V and J ends were trimmed by 2 bases and 2 bases, with 4 bases remaining between them. CDR3 sequence: CAISEATYEQYF. CDR3 DNA sequence: TGTGCCATCAGTGAGGCGACCTACGAGCAGTACTTC.

In this sample, this clone turned up a few times. The rearrangement joins TRBV28 to TRBJ1-1; 7 bases fit TRBD1. Trimming cost V 6 bases and J 1 base; bases outside gene matches: 8. The germline CDR1 and CDR2 sequences are MDHEN and SYDVKM. The CDR3 has 15 amino acids. The CDR3 is CASRPTGRSNTEAFF. CDR3 coding DNA: TGTGCCAGCAGACCGACAGGGAGGTCGAACACTGAAGCTTTCTTT.

J is TRBJ2-3 and V is TRBV5-1, with a possible D match to TRBD2 (5 bases). The CDR3 runs 16 residues. Germline loops: CDR1 SGHRS, CDR2 YFSETQ. V was clipped by 3 bases and J by 2 bases, with 16 bases between them. Written as DNA, the CDR3 is TGCGCCAGCAGCTCCGGACTGCCACGGACCACAGATACGCAGTATTTT. The encoded protein is CASSSGLPRTTDTQYF.

This chain uses TRBV30 with TRBJ2-1; D is unclear. The CDR3 totals 13 residues. Per germline, CDR1 GTSNPN and CDR2 SVGIG (reference sequence). The V gene lost 7 bases and the J gene lost 5 bases, with 15 bases spanning the gap. CDR3 protein: CAYSTNRDNEQFF. The DNA of the CDR3 is TGTGCCTACTCGACAAACCGAGACAATGAGCAGTTCTTC.

The chain joins TRBV7-3 to TRBJ1-2; 8 bases are shared with TRBD1. Germline values: CDR1 SGHTA, CDR2 FQGTGA. Unmatched junction bases numbered 16, after V lost 4 bases and J lost 6 bases. This CDR3 comprises 17 residues. The CDR3 sequence: CASSSGASGQGRNGYTF. DNA for the CDR3: TGTGCCAGCAGCTCCGGTGCATCAGGACAGGGACGAAATGGCTACACCTTC.

The V gene is TRBV7-2, the J gene TRBJ2-3, with D possibly matching TRBD2 (5 bases). CDR3 length: 16 amino acids. V lost 1 base and J lost 0, with 11 bases in between. Germline V CDR1 and CDR2: SGHTA, FQGNSA. The CDR3 DNA is TGTGCCAGCAGCTTAGGGGCGGGTTGGAGCACAGATACGCAGTATTTT. It translates to CASSLGAGWSTDTQYF.

V gene TRBV27 combines with J gene TRBJ2-3; maybe TRBD2 (7 bases). In germline, CDR1 is MNHEY, CDR2 SMNVEV (reference sequence). The CDR3 has 15 amino acids. V shed 2 bases and J shed 3 bases, with 12 bases lying between them. This CDR3 reads CASSLRGGATDTQYF. CDR3 in DNA: TGTGCCAGCAGTTTAAGGGGGGGGGCAACAGATACGCAGTATTTT.

V gene TRBV6-5 combines with J gene TRBJ2-3, with D hard to call. Germline V gene data show CDR1 as MNHEY and CDR2 as SVGAGI. Trimming pared 8 bases from V and 5 bases from J, leaving 8 bases between. There are 11 residues in the CDR3. The CDR3 nucleotides read TGTGCCAGCCGCTTTCAAGATACGCAGTATTTT. Amino acids: CASRFQDTQYF.